This T cell receptor beta chain is drawn from a study of prognosis after radiotherapy for stage I lung cancer. TCR beta CDR3 amplification from genomic DNA was performed by two-round multiplex PCR. Gene-specific primers for each TRBV and TRBJ gene drove first-round PCR. TCRdb reprocessed the multiplex PCR reads with MiXCR, giving one entry per CDR3 protein. The table includes around 27,000 distinct CDR3 sequences, around a third detected once. Germline V CDR1 and CDR2: MNHNS, SASEGT. Trimming removed 6 bases at V and 2 bases at J, with 4 bases between. The CDR3 is made up of 11 amino acids. The sample consisted of PBMCs, taken before or after stereotactic body radiation therapy (not recorded which). The source is a donor over 45 with non-small cell lung cancer. The chain couples TRBV6-1 to TRBJ2-5; unclear D gene. CDR3 DNA sequence: TGTGCCAGCAGACCTCAAGAGACCCAGTACTTC. It specifies CASRPQETQYF.